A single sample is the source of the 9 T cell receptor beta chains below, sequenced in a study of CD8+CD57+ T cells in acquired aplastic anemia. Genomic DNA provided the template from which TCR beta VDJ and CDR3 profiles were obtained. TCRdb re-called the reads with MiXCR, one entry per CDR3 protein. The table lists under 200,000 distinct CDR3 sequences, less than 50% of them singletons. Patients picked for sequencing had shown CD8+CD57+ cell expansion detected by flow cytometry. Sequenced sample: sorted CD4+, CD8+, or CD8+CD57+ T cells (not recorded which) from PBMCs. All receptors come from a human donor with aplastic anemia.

This CDR3 is CASSQRDRVYNEQFF. Written as DNA, the CDR3 is TGCGCCAGCAGCCAACGGGACAGGGTTTACAATGAGCAGTTCTTC. J is TRBJ2-1 and V is TRBV10-1, with 9 bases fitting TRBD1. The CDR3 is made up of 15 amino acids. Trimming cost V 6 bases and J 4 bases; bases outside gene matches: 7. Per germline, CDR1 WNHNN and CDR2 SYGVQD (reference sequence).

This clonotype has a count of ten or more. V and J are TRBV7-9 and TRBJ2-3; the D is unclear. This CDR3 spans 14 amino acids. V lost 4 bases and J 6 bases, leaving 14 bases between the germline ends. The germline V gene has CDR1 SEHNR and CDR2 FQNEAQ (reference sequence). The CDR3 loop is CASSSPLHGDTQYF. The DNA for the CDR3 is TGTGCCAGCAGCTCGCCCCTGCACGGGGATACGCAGTATTTT.

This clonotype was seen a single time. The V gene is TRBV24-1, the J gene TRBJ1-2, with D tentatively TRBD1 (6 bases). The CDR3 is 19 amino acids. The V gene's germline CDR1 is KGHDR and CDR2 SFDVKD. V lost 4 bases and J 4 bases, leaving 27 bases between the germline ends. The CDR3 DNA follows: TGTGCCACCAGTGAAGGGGGGGAGGGATTCTTCACATCGGGCTATGGCTACACCTTC. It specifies CATSEGGEGFFTSGYGYTF.

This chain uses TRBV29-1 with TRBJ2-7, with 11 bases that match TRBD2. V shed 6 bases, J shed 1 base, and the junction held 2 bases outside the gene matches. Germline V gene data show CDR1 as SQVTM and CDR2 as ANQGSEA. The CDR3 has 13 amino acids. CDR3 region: CSVGTSGSYEQYF. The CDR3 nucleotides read TGCAGCGTCGGGACTAGCGGATCCTACGAGCAGTACTTC.

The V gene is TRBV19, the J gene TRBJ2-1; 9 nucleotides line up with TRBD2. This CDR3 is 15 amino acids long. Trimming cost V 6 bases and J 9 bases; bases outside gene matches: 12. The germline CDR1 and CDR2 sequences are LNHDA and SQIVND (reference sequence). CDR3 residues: CASRQTSGGAGEQFF. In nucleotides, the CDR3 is TGTGCCAGTAGGCAGACTAGCGGAGGAGCTGGTGAGCAGTTCTTC.

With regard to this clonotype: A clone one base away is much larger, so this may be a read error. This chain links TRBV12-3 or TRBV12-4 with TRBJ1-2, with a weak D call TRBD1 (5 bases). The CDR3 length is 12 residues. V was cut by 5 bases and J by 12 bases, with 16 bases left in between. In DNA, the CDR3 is TGTGCCAGCAGTCTCCCCCCAGGGCCCCACACCTTC. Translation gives CASSLPPGPHTF.

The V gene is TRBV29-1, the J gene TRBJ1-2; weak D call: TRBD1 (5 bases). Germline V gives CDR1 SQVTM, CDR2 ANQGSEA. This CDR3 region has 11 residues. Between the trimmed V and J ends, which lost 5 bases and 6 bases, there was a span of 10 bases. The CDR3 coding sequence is TGCAGCGTTTGGGGCGGAGATGGCTACACCTTC. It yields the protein CSVWGGDGYTF.

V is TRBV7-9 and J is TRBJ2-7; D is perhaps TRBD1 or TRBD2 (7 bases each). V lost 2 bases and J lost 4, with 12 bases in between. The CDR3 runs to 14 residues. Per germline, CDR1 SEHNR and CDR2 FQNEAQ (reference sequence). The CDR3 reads CASSLSGGAYEQYF. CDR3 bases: TGTGCCAGCAGCTTATCAGGGGGGGCATACGAGCAGTACTTC.

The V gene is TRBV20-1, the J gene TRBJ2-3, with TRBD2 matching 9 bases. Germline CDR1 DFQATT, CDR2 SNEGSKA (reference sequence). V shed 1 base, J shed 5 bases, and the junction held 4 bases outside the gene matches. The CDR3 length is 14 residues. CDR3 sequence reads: CSARVAGDLDTQYF. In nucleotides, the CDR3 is TGCAGTGCTAGAGTAGCGGGGGATCTAGATACGCAGTATTTT.